This TCR beta chain was captured by sequencing in a study of T cell responses to AZD1222 COVID-19 vaccine. Germline V gene lookup returns CDR1 WSHSY and CDR2 SAAADI. The CDR3 is made up of 14 amino acids. J gave up 2 bases and V 7 bases, and 6 bases lay outside the gene matches. Study observations and caveats: Donors were mostly white British, more females; clonal diversity possibly underestimated.

Only in-frame clones appear in the TCRdb table, and some are missing; sequencing was by immunoSEQ multiplex PCR. In the table there are more than 80,000 clones, roughly nine tenths of which are singletons. This clone occurred a few times. Its cognate antigen is unknown. The source is an adult who received the AZD1222 COVID-19 vaccine. The sample consisted of peripheral blood, taken 28 days after the second AZD1222 dose. V is TRBV10-2 and J is TRBJ1-1; 8 bases are shared with TRBD1. This CDR3 reads CASTLQGANTEAFF. CDR3 nucleotide sequence: TGCGCCAGCACCCTCCAGGGGGCAAACACTGAAGCTTTCTTT.